These 12 T cell receptor beta chains were all obtained from the same sample, sequenced in a study of shared clonotypes between healthy human individuals. This table comes from immunoSEQ multiplex PCR, and its TCRdb copy is limited to in-frame clones, with some not included. The sample lists roughly 530,000 clones; approximately 95% were seen once. The specimen was naive CD4+ T cells sorted from blood. As for subset: CD45RA+ positively selected. Source of these receptors: a woman in her twenties or thirties in good health.

This clone appeared a single time. V usage is TRBV7-8 and J usage is TRBJ2-7, with unresolved D. V was clipped by 4 bases and J by 6 bases, with 13 bases between them. Germline lookup yields CDR1 SGHVS and CDR2 FQNEAQ. The CDR3 has 13 residues. CDR3 nucleotide sequence: TGTGCCAGCAGCTCCCCCCGGCGGCTCGAGCAGTACTTC. Translation: CASSSPRRLEQYF. Full variable domain (missing parts from reference TRBV7-8 and TRBJ2-7): GAGVSQSPRYKVAKRGQDVALRCDPISGHVSLFWYQQALGQGPEFLTYFQNEAQLDKSGLPSDRFFAERPEGSVSTLKIQRTQQEDSAVYLCASSSPRRLEQYFGPGTRLTVT.

The chain recombines TRBV28 with TRBJ2-4; D is ambiguous. The germline V gene encodes CDR1 MDHEN and CDR2 SYDVKM. The V end was cut by 3 bases, the J end by 3 bases, with 3 bases between. The CDR3 extends over 12 amino acids. The CDR3 DNA reads as TGTGCCAGCAGTTTCGGCAAAAACATTCAGTACTTC. This codes for CASSFGKNIQYF.

This clone was counted between two and nine times. Other DNA sequences in this sample translate to the same CDR3. The rearrangement links TRBV18 to TRBJ1-1, with TRBD1 matching 7 bases. This CDR3 has 14 residues. Losses at the gene ends were 3 bases for V and 1 base for J; bases not matched to a gene: 2. Germline lookup yields CDR1 KGHSH and CDR2 LQKENI. The CDR3 region has the DNA TGTGCCAGCTCACCGGGACAGCAGAACACTGAAGCTTTCTTT. Protein sequence: CASSPGQQNTEAFF.

Here the CDR3 reads CSVGQGAGGQPQHF. The CDR3 coding sequence is TGCAGCGTAGGACAGGGGGCGGGCGGTCAGCCCCAGCATTTT. The chain has TRBV29-1 and TRBJ1-5; 11 bases line up with TRBD1. This CDR3 has 14 residues. The ends lost 6 bases at V and 6 bases at J; junction bases unmatched: 7. Germline lookup yields CDR1 SQVTM and CDR2 ANQGSEA.

The chain employs TRBV11-1 and TRBJ2-5, with 9 bases that match TRBD2. The CDR3 is 15 residues long. Germline V gene data show CDR1 as SGHAT and CDR2 as FQDESV (reference sequence). Trimming took 1 base from V and 5 from J; bases not matched to a gene: 5. The CDR3 DNA is TGTGCCAGCAGCTTAGACGGGACTAGCTGGGAGACCCAGTACTTC. This sequence encodes CASSLDGTSWETQYF.

The rearrangement links TRBV9 to TRBJ2-7; D is ambiguous. Germline V gene data show CDR1 as SGDLS and CDR2 as YYNGEE. CDR3 length: 12 residues. Trimming cost V 4 bases and J 3 bases, with 8 bases left between them. CDR3 in amino acids: CASSLTDYEQYF. The CDR3 DNA reads as TGTGCCAGCAGCTTGACTGACTACGAGCAGTACTTC.

The chain joins TRBV10-1 to TRBJ2-3; TRBD2 matches at 11 bases. The CDR3 is made up of 15 amino acids. Germline V gene sequence: CDR1 WNHNN, CDR2 SYGVQD (reference sequence). V lost 3 bases, J lost 5 bases, and 4 bases stayed unmatched. Here the CDR3 DNA reads TGCGCCAGCAGTGATAGCGGGAGGGCCGTAGATACGCAGTATTTT. Its translation: CASSDSGRAVDTQYF.

The J gene is TRBJ2-5, the V gene TRBV29-1; D may be TRBD2 (5 bases). The V gene's germline CDR1 is SQVTM and CDR2 ANQGSEA. The length of the CDR3 is 11 residues. V dropped 0 bases and J dropped 11 bases, with 10 bases sitting between them. CDR3 residues: CSVEDQREQYF. The CDR3 DNA reads TGCAGCGTTGAAGATCAAAGGGAGCAGTACTTC.

The chain employs TRBV29-1 and TRBJ2-5; weak D call: TRBD2 (5 bases). The CDR3 length is 13 residues. The ends were cut back, 4 bases at V and 2 bases at J, with 11 bases in the middle. Germline V lookup: CDR1 SQVTM, CDR2 ANQGSEA. The DNA for the CDR3 is TGCAGCGTTGCCCCCAGCGGACAAGAGACCCAGTACTTC. It specifies CSVAPSGQETQYF.

The chain is built from TRBV28 and TRBJ2-5; TRBD2 agrees at 10 bases. Germline V gene lookup returns CDR1 MDHEN and CDR2 SYDVKM. V dropped 6 bases and J dropped 1; count of bases not matched to a gene: 5. This CDR3 spans 15 amino acids. The CDR3 is CASSWTSGFQETQYF. DNA of the CDR3: TGTGCCAGCAGCTGGACTAGCGGATTCCAAGAGACCCAGTACTTC. Filled out from reference TRBV28 and TRBJ2-5, the complete variable domain reads DVKVTQSSRYLVKRTGEKVFLECVQDMDHENMFWYRQDPGLGLRLIYFSYDVKMKEKGDIPEGYSVSREKKERFSLILESASTNQTSMYLCASSWTSGFQETQYFGPGTRLLVL.

With respect to this clone: The same CDR3 is also encoded by other DNA sequences in this sample. The V and J genes are TRBV27 and TRBJ1-1; no definite D call. Germline V gives CDR1 MNHEY, CDR2 SMNVEV (reference sequence). The CDR3 has 13 amino acids. Trimming removed 5 bases at V and 5 bases at J, with 12 bases between. Here the CDR3 DNA reads TGTGCCAGCAGTCCCCGACTGGTAACTGAAGCTTTCTTT. Its protein product is CASSPRLVTEAFF.

The chain carries TRBV18 and TRBJ1-2; unclear D gene. CDR3 length equals 11 residues. The V end was cut by 2 bases, the J end by 8 bases, with 6 bases between. Germline values: CDR1 KGHSH, CDR2 LQKENI. The CDR3 reads CASSPGKGYTF. Here the CDR3 DNA reads TGTGCCAGCTCACCAGGGAAGGGCTACACCTTC.